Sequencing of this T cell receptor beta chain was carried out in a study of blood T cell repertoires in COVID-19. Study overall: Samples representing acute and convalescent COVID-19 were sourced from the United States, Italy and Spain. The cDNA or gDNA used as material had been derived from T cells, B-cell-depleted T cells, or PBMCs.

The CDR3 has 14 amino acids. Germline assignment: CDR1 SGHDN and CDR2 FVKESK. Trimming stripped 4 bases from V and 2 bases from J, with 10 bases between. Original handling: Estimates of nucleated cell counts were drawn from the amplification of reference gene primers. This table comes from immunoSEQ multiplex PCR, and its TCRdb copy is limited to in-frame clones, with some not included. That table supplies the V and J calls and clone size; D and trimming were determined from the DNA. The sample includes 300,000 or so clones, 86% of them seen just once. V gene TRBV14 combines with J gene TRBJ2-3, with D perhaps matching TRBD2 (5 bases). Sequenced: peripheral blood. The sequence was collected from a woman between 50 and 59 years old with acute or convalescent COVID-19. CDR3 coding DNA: TGTGCCAGCAGCCCGATGAGGGACACAGATACGCAGTATTTT. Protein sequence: CASSPMRDTDTQYF.